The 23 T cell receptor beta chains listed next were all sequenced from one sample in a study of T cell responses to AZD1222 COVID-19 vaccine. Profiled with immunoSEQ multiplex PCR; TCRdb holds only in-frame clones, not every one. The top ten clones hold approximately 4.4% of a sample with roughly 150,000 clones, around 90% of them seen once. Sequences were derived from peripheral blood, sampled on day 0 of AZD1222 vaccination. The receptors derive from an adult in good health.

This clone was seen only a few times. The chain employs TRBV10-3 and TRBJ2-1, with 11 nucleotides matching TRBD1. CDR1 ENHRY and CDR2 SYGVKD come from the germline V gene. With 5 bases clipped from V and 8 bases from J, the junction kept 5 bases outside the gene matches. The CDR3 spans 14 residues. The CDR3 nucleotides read TGTGCCATCAGTCTCGGACAGGGGGCAGATGAGCAGTTCTTC. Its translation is CAISLGQGADEQFF.

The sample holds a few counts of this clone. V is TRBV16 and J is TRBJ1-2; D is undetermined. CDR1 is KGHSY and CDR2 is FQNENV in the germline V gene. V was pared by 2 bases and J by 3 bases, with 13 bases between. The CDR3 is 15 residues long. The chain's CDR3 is CASSQRSGMDYGYTF. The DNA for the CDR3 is TGTGCCAGCAGCCAAAGGTCGGGGATGGACTATGGCTACACCTTC.

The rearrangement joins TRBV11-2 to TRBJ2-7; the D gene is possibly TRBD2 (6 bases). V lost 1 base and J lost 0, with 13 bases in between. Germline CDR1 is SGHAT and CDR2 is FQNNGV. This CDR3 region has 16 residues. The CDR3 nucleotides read TGTGCCAGCAGCTTAGGTAGCGGACCTTACTCCTACGAGCAGTACTTC. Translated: CASSLGSGPYSYEQYF. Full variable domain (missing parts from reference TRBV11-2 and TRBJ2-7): EAGVAQSPRYKIIEKRQSVAFWCNPISGHATLYWYQQILGQGPKLLIQFQNNGVVDDSQLPKDRFSAERLKGVDSTLKIQPAKLEDSAVYLCASSLGSGPYSYEQYFGPGTRLTVT.

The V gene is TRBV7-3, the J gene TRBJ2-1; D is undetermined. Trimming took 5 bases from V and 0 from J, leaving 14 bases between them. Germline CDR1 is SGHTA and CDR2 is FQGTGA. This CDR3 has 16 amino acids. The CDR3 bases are TGTGCCAGCAGCCCCTACGGTCAAAGCTCCTACAATGAGCAGTTCTTC. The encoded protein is CASSPYGQSSYNEQFF. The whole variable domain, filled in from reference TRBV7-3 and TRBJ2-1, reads GAGVSQTPSNKVTEKGKYVELRCDPISGHTALYWYRQSLGQGPEFLIYFQGTGAADDSGLPNDRFFAVRPEGSVSTLKIQRTERGDSAVYLCASSPYGQSSYNEQFFGPGTRLTVL.

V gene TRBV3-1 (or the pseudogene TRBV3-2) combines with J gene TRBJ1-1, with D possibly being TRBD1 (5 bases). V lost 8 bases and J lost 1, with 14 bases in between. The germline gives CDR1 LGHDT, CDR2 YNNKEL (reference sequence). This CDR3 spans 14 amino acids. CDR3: CASVGGKGNTEAFF. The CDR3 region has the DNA TGTGCCAGCGTGGGGGGTAAGGGGAACACTGAAGCTTTCTTT.

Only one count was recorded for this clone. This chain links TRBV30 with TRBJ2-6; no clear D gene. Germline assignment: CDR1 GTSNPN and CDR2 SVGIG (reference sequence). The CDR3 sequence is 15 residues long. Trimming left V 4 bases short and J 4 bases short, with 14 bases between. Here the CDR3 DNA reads TGTGCCTGGACCCCTGACGGGTCCGGGGCCAACGTCCTGACTTTC. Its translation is CAWTPDGSGANVLTF.

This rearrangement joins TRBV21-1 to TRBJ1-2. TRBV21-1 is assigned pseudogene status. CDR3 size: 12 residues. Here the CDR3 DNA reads TGTGCCAGCAGGAGAGGAAATTATGGCTACACCTTC. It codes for CASRRGNYGYTF.

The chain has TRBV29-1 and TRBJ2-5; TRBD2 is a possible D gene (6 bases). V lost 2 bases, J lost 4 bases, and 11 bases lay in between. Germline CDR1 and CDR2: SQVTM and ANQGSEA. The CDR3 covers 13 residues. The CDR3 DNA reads TGCAGCGTTGAATCGGCGGGGCGAGAGACCCAGTACTTC. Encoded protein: CSVESAGRETQYF.

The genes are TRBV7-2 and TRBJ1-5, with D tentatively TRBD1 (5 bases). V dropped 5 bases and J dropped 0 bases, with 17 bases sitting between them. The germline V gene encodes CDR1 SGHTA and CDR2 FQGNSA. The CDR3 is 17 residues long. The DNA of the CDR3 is TGTGCCAGCAGCGATATTGTGGGACCGTATAGCAATCAGCCCCAGCATTTT. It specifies CASSDIVGPYSNQPQHF.

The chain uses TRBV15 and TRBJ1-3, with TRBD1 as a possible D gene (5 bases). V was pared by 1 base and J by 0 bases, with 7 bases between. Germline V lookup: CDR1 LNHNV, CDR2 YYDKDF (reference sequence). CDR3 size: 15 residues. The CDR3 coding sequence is TGTGCCACCAGCAGAGGGGGGGACTCTGGAAACACCATATATTTT. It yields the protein CATSRGGDSGNTIYF.

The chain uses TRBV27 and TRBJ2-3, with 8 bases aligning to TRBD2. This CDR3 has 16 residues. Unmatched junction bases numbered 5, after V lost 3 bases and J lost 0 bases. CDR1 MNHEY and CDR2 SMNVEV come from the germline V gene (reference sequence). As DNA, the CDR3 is TGTGCCAGCAGTTTTGGGATAGCGGGAAGCACAGATACGCAGTATTTT. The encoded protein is CASSFGIAGSTDTQYF.

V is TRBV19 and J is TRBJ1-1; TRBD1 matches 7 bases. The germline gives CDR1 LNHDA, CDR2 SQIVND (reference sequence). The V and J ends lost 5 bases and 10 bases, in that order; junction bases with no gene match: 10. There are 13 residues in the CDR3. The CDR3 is CASSLYRDSRAFF. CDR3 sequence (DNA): TGTGCCAGTAGTTTGTACCGGGACAGTAGAGCTTTCTTT.

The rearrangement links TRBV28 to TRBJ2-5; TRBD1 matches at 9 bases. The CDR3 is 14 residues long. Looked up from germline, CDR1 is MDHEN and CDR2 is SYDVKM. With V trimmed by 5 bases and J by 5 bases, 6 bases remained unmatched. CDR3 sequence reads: CASSVQGAWETQYF. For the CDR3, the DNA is TGTGCCAGCAGTGTACAGGGGGCTTGGGAGACCCAGTACTTC.

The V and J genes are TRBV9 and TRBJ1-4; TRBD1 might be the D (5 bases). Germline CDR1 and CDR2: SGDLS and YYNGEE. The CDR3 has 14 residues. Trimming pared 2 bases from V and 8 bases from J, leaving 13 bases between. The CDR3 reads CASSVWGSGEKLFF. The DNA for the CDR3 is TGTGCCAGCAGCGTTTGGGGGTCAGGGGAAAAACTGTTTTTT.

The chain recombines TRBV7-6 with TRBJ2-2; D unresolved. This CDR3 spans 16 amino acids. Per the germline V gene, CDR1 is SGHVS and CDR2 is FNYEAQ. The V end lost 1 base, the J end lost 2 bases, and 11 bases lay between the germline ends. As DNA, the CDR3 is TGTGCCAGCAGCTTAGAAGTGGTCACAAACACCGGGGAGCTGTTTTTT. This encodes CASSLEVVTNTGELFF. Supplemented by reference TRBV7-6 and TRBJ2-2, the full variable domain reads GAGVSQSPRYKVTKRGQDVALRCDPISGHVSLYWYRQALGQGPEFLTYFNYEAQQDKSGLPNDRFSAERPEGSISTLTIQRTEQRDSAMYRCASSLEVVTNTGELFFGEGSRLTVL.

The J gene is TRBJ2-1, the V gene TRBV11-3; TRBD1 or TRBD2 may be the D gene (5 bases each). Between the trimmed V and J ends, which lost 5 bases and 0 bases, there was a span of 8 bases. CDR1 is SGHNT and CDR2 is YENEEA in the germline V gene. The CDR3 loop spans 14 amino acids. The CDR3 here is CASSPGGSYNEQFF. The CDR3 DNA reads TGTGCCAGCAGCCCTGGGGGCTCCTACAATGAGCAGTTCTTC.

The CDR3 here is CASSQERRVKEQFF. The DNA of the CDR3 is TGTGCCAGCAGCCAAGAGAGGAGGGTCAAGGAGCAGTTCTTC. The genes are TRBV14 and TRBJ2-1; weak D call: TRBD2 (6 bases). The CDR3 consists of 14 residues. The germline CDR1 and CDR2 sequences are SGHDN and FVKESK. Trimming shortened V by 0 bases and J by 10 bases, and 13 bases separated the two germline ends.

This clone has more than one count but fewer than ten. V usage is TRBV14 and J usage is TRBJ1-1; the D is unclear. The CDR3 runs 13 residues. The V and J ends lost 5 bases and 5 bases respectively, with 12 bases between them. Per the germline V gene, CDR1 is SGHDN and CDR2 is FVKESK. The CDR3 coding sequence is TGTGCCAGCAGCACCGATTTGAGGACTGAAGCTTTCTTT. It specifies CASSTDLRTEAFF. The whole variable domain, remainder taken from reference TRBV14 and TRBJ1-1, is EAGVTQFPSHSVIEKGQTVTLRCDPISGHDNLYWYRRVMGKEIKFLLHFVKESKQDESGMPNNRFLAERTGGTYSTLKVQPAELEDSGVYFCASSTDLRTEAFFGQGTRLTVV.

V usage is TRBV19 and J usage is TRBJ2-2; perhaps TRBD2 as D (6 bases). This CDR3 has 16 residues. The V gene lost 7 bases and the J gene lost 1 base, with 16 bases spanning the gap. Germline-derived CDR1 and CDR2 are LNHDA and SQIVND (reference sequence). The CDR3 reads CASKEGQTRNTGELFF. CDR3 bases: TGTGCCAGTAAGGAGGGGCAGACTCGGAACACCGGGGAGCTGTTTTTT.

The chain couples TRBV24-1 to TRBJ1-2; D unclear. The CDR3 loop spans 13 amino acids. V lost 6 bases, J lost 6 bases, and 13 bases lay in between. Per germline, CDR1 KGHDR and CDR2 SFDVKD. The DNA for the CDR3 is TGTGCCACCAGTTTAGGTGGAAGGAATGGCTACACCTTC. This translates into CATSLGGRNGYTF.

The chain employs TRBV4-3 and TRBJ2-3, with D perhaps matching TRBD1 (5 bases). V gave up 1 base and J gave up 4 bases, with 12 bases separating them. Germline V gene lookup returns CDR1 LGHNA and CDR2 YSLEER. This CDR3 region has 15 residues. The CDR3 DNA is TGCGCCAGCAGCCAAGGGAGTCAGGGTTCAGATACGCAGTATTTT. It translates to CASSQGSQGSDTQYF.

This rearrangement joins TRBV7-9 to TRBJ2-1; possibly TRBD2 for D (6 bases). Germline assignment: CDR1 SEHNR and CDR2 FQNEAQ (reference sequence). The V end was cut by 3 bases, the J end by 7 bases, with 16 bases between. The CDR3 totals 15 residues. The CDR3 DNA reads TGTGCCAGCAGCTTCTCAGGAGGGATGGGGAATGAGCAGTTCTTC. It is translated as CASSFSGGMGNEQFF.

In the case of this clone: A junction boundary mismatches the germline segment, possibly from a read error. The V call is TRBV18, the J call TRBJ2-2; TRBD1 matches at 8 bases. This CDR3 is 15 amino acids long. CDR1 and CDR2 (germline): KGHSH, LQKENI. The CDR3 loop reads CASSQGGTNTGELFF. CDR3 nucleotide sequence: TGTGCCAGTTCACAGGGGGGAACGAACACCGGGGAGCTGTTTTTT.